The 12 T cell receptor beta chains presented below share a single source sample, sequenced in a study of neoadjuvant anti-PD-1 for oral cavity cancer. This table comes from immunoSEQ multiplex PCR, and its TCRdb copy is limited to in-frame clones, with some not included. Here the sample spans 25,000 to 40,000 clones, about 80% being singletons. Time point specified: after neoadjuvant nivolumab, at surgical resection. The specimen comprised PBMCs, sampled after nivolumab (anti-PD-1) treatment. These receptors came from a person aged 40 to 85 with oral cavity squamous cell carcinoma.

V and J are TRBV5-1 and TRBJ1-1, with 7 bases identical to TRBD1. Germline assignment: CDR1 SGHRS and CDR2 YFSETQ. Trimming took 4 bases from V and 1 from J; bases not matched to a gene: 7. The CDR3 is 15 amino acids. The CDR3 loop reads CASSQSRDRNTEAFF. CDR3 sequence (DNA): TGCGCCAGCAGCCAGTCCCGGGACAGGAACACTGAAGCTTTCTTT.

The table lists this clone with a count of one. V gene TRBV14 combines with J gene TRBJ1-1; D is uncertain. CDR3 length: 14 residues. Trimming left V 1 base short and J 1 base short, with 7 bases between. The V gene's germline CDR1 is SGHDN and CDR2 FVKESK. The CDR3 reads CASSQGSRNTEAFF. In DNA form, the CDR3 reads TGTGCCAGCAGCCAAGGGAGTCGGAACACTGAAGCTTTCTTT.

The chain has TRBV19 and TRBJ2-1; no definite D call. V was clipped by 4 bases and J by 7 bases, with 11 bases between them. This CDR3 region has 13 residues. CDR1 is LNHDA and CDR2 is SQIVND in the germline V gene (reference sequence). CDR3 in DNA: TGTGCCAGTAGTACGCAGATTGCAAATGAGCAGTTCTTC. Its protein is CASSTQIANEQFF.

CDR3 coding DNA: TGCGCCAGCAGCCAAGGATCCAGGAACTACGAGCAGTACTTC. Amino acid sequence: CASSQGSRNYEQYF. This sequence joins TRBV4-3 and TRBJ2-7, with D uncertain. The ends were cut back, 1 base at V and 3 bases at J, with 10 bases in the middle. Germline values: CDR1 LGHNA, CDR2 YSLEER. This CDR3 has 14 residues.

The V call is TRBV28, the J call TRBJ2-3, with 7 bases that match TRBD1. The CDR3 covers 16 residues. V lost 8 bases, J lost 1 base, and 12 bases stayed unmatched. Germline V gene lookup returns CDR1 MDHEN and CDR2 SYDVKM. CDR3 nucleotides: TGTGCCAGCCTCTCGCTAGGGGACAGCGGCACAGATACGCAGTATTTT. It yields the protein CASLSLGDSGTDTQYF. Together with reference TRBV28 and TRBJ2-3, the CDR3 gives the full variable domain: DVKVTQSSRYLVKRTGEKVFLECVQDMDHENMFWYRQDPGLGLRLIYFSYDVKMKEKGDIPEGYSVSREKKERFSLILESASTNQTSMYLCASLSLGDSGTDTQYFGPGTRLTVL.

The V and J genes are TRBV4-3 and TRBJ2-3; 8 bases align to TRBD1. This CDR3 contains 16 residues. The V gene end was trimmed by 1 base and the J gene end by 3 bases; junction bases not matched to a gene: 6. The germline V gene has CDR1 LGHNA and CDR2 YSLEER. The CDR3 DNA reads as TGCGCCAGCAGCCAAGCGGCAGGGGGCTATACAGATACGCAGTATTTT. Translating gives CASSQAAGGYTDTQYF.

This chain connects TRBV5-6 to TRBJ1-5; possible D gene TRBD1, 6 bases. The V and J ends lost 0 bases and 7 bases respectively, with 23 bases between them. The CDR3 length is 18 residues. Germline lookup yields CDR1 SGHDT and CDR2 YYEEEE. The CDR3 here is CASSLAGGGRTARQPQHF. The CDR3 DNA is TGTGCCAGCAGCTTGGCCGGTGGGGGGCGAACGGCAAGGCAGCCCCAGCATTTT.

The chain joins TRBV15 to TRBJ1-1; D is perhaps TRBD1 (5 bases). Germline V gene lookup returns CDR1 LNHNV and CDR2 YYDKDF (reference sequence). This CDR3 is built from 15 residues. Trimming took 1 base from V and 1 from J, leaving 10 bases between them. The CDR3 protein is CATSRGGQGNTEAFF. The CDR3 DNA is TGTGCCACCAGCAGAGGGGGCCAGGGGAACACTGAAGCTTTCTTT. The full variable domain, its missing parts supplied by reference TRBV15 and TRBJ1-1, is DAMVIQNPRYQVTQFGKPVTLSCSQTLNHNVMYWYQQKSSQAPKLLFHYYDKDFNNEADTPDNFQSRRPNTSFCFLDIRSPGLGDTAMYLCATSRGGQGNTEAFFGQGTRLTVV.

The chain has TRBV4-3 and TRBJ2-3; D unresolved. Trimming removed 0 bases at V and 5 bases at J, with 15 bases between. This CDR3 region has 16 residues. CDR1 is LGHNA and CDR2 is YSLEER in the germline V gene. CDR3 region: CASSQDPLLGRDTQYF. The CDR3 DNA follows: TGCGCCAGCAGCCAAGATCCGCTATTGGGCCGAGATACGCAGTATTTT.

This clone is classed as medium-sized (0.01 to 0.1%). The V and J genes are TRBV5-4 and TRBJ1-4; D uncertain. The CDR3 spans 14 residues. V was shortened by 0 bases and J by 5 bases, with 8 bases between the two germline ends. Germline CDR1 reads SGHNT; CDR2 reads YYREEE (reference sequence). The CDR3 sequence is CASSLDSRNEKLFF. CDR3 in DNA: TGTGCCAGCAGCTTGGACAGTCGGAATGAAAAACTGTTTTTT.

The CDR3: CASSLHSNTGELFF. The CDR3 DNA sequence: TGTGCCAGCAGCCTACATTCGAACACCGGGGAGCTGTTTTTT. V and J are TRBV6-5 and TRBJ2-2, with D unclear. The CDR3 loop spans 14 amino acids. The V gene's germline CDR1 is MNHEY and CDR2 SVGAGI. V was cut by 6 bases and J by 0 bases, with 8 bases left in between.

This clone is medium-sized within its sample. V gene TRBV6-5 combines with J gene TRBJ1-5, with 7 bases fitting TRBD1. The CDR3 has 14 amino acids. Germline trimming cut 3 bases from V and 5 bases from J; bases unmatched to any gene: 4. Germline CDR1 and CDR2: MNHEY and SVGAGI. In DNA form, the CDR3 reads TGTGCCAGCAGTTATGACAGGGCACATCAGCCCCAGCATTTT. It codes for CASSYDRAHQPQHF.